This TCR beta chain is drawn from a study of shared clonotypes between healthy human individuals. The data were produced by immunoSEQ multiplex PCR, yet TCRdb's version contains in-frame clones alone and is incomplete. The sample lists around 700,000 clones; more than 70% were seen once. This CDR3 region has 13 residues. The germline V and J ends were trimmed by 7 bases and 0 bases, with 8 bases remaining between them. Germline CDR1 reads MGHDK; CDR2 reads SYGVNS. As for this clone: Its antigen is currently unknown.

Study-wide points: In this cohort, only blood was sampled, and tissue repertoires likely differ.

This clonotype originated in a woman aged 25-40 years in good health. Sequencing was carried out using memory CD4+ T cells sorted from blood. As for subset: CD45RA-negative fraction. The chain carries TRBV25-1 and TRBJ2-3; unclear D gene. CDR3: CASTRLSTDTQYF. DNA of the CDR3: TGTGCCAGCACCAGGTTAAGCACAGATACGCAGTATTTT. Full variable domain (rest looked up from reference TRBV25-1 and TRBJ2-3): EADIYQTPRYLVIGTGKKITLECSQTMGHDKMYWYQQDPGMELHLIHYSYGVNSTEKGDLSSESTVSRIRTEHFPLTLESARPSHTSQYLCASTRLSTDTQYFGPGTRLTVL.